Presented here are 17 T cell receptor beta chains from one specimen sequenced in a study of blood T cell repertoires in COVID-19. Using immunoSEQ multiplex PCR, the repertoire was profiled, and TCRdb retains in-frame clones only, with some absent. The repertoire has 250,000 to 300,000 clones, roughly 89% of them found once; the top ten carry 0.94%. Sequenced sample: peripheral blood. The receptor source for this set is a woman aged 40 to 50 who had recovered from COVID-19.

V usage is TRBV9 and J usage is TRBJ2-2; D might be TRBD2 (5 bases). Germline CDR1 is SGDLS and CDR2 is YYNGEE. This CDR3 spans 15 amino acids. The germline V and J ends were trimmed by 3 bases and 0 bases, with 9 bases remaining between them. Here the CDR3 reads CASSAGVANTGELFF. In DNA form, the CDR3 reads TGTGCCAGCAGCGCCGGGGTAGCGAACACCGGGGAGCTGTTTTTT. The variable domain in full, with the rest retrieved from reference TRBV9 and TRBJ2-2, is DSGVTQTPKHLITATGQRVTLRCSPRSGDLSVYWYQQSLDQGLQFLIQYYNGEERAKGNILERFSAQQFPDLHSELNLSSLELGDSALYFCASSAGVANTGELFFGEGSRLTVL.

The V and J genes are TRBV7-9 and TRBJ2-7; D may be TRBD2 (6 bases). Germline V CDR1 and CDR2: SEHNR, FQNEAQ (reference sequence). V gave up 3 bases and J gave up 3 bases, with 9 bases separating them. CDR3 length equals 13 residues. The CDR3 loop reads CASSLGGNYEQYF. In DNA form, the CDR3 reads TGTGCCAGCAGCTTGGGGGGTAACTACGAGCAGTACTTC.

The genes are TRBV20-1 and TRBJ1-6; 7 positions match TRBD1. CDR1 DFQATT and CDR2 SNEGSKA come from the germline V gene (reference sequence). CDR3 length: 15 amino acids. J gave up 5 bases and V 3 bases, and 7 bases lay outside the gene matches. The CDR3 nucleotides are TGCAGTGCTAGTAAGGGACAGTTAGATAATTCACCCCTCCACTTT. This sequence encodes CSASKGQLDNSPLHF.

The V call is TRBV4-1, the J call TRBJ2-3, with 7 bases identical to TRBD1. CDR3 length: 15 residues. Germline loops: CDR1 MGHRA, CDR2 YSYEKL. The J segment lost 2 bases and the V segment lost 5 bases, leaving 7 bases of the junction unmatched. CDR3 sequence: CASSLGQPHTDTQYF. CDR3 nucleotides: TGCGCCAGCAGCTTGGGACAGCCTCACACAGATACGCAGTATTTT.

V is TRBV10-3 and J is TRBJ1-6; TRBD1 matches 10 bases. The CDR3 runs 14 residues. Per the germline V gene, CDR1 is ENHRY and CDR2 is SYGVKD. Trimming at V came to 10 bases and at J to 9 bases, leaving 9 bases not matched to a gene. The CDR3, as DNA: TGTGCCACAAACCGGGACAGGGGCGGTTCACCCCTCCACTTT. Translating gives CATNRDRGGSPLHF.

This clone was seen only a few times. The rearrangement uses TRBV19 and TRBJ1-2, with 10 bases identical to TRBD1. The germline V gene has CDR1 LNHDA and CDR2 SQIVND (reference sequence). The CDR3 runs 15 residues. Trimming removed 5 bases from V and 8 bases from J; junction bases left unmatched: 11. The CDR3 nucleotides are TGTGCCAGTAGTCTTGTCGACAGGGGGCTTTCCGGCTACACCTTC. Its translation: CASSLVDRGLSGYTF.

The chain has TRBV7-6 and TRBJ2-4; 12 nucleotides line up with TRBD2. V trimming: 5 bases; J trimming: 1 base; junction bases outside the gene matches: 12. Germline V gene sequence: CDR1 SGHVS, CDR2 FNYEAQ. CDR3 length: 19 amino acids. CDR3 region: CASSRGLAGGIKAKNIQYF. The CDR3, as DNA: TGTGCCAGCAGCCGGGGGCTAGCGGGAGGGATAAAGGCCAAAAACATTCAGTACTTC.

The chain carries TRBV9 and TRBJ2-1; 16 nucleotides align to TRBD2. V lost 2 bases to trimming and J lost 6 bases; unmatched junction nucleotides: 2. Germline assignment: CDR1 SGDLS and CDR2 YYNGEE. The CDR3 runs to 16 residues. CDR3 in amino acids: CASSVGLAGGFNEQFF. CDR3 bases: TGTGCCAGCAGCGTGGGACTAGCGGGAGGGTTCAATGAGCAGTTCTTC.

The chain joins TRBV4-1 to TRBJ2-3; 7 nucleotides agree with TRBD2. The V segment lost 4 bases and the J segment 6 bases; nucleotides outside the gene matches: 13. The CDR3 runs to 16 residues. Germline values: CDR1 MGHRA, CDR2 YSYEKL. As DNA, the CDR3 is TGCGCCAGCAGCCTACACGTGAGCGGGGTAGGGGATACGCAGTATTTT. It specifies CASSLHVSGVGDTQYF.

The chain combines TRBV19 with TRBJ2-5; D is possibly TRBD2 (5 bases). V was trimmed by 6 bases and J by 4 bases, leaving 18 bases between them. CDR1 is LNHDA, CDR2 SQIVND, per germline (reference sequence). The CDR3 totals 15 residues. CDR3 residues: CASSLRIERGETQYF. In nucleotides, the CDR3 is TGTGCCAGTAGCCTCCGGATCGAACGGGGAGAGACCCAGTACTTC.

V gene TRBV10-3 combines with J gene TRBJ2-2; 14 bases align to TRBD2. The trim removed 2 bases at V and 0 bases at J, leaving 8 bases unmatched. Looked up from germline, CDR1 is ENHRY and CDR2 is SYGVKD. The length of the CDR3 is 20 residues. Here the CDR3 reads CAISESGLAGGLANTGELFF. Written as DNA, the CDR3 is TGTGCCATCAGTGAGAGCGGACTAGCGGGAGGACTCGCGAACACCGGGGAGCTGTTTTTT.

V is TRBV27 and J is TRBJ2-6, with D possibly being TRBD2 (5 bases). V lost 1 base, J lost 1 base, and 8 bases lay in between. Germline V gene lookup returns CDR1 MNHEY and CDR2 SMNVEV (reference sequence). This CDR3 has 16 amino acids. The CDR3 bases are TGTGCCAGCAGTTTATATCGGGATTCTGGGGCCAACGTCCTGACTTTC. The encoded protein is CASSLYRDSGANVLTF.

The V gene is TRBV5-1, the J gene TRBJ1-4; 7 nucleotides align to TRBD1. Germline CDR1 reads SGHRS; CDR2 reads YFSETQ. This CDR3 comprises 14 residues. Trimming removed 4 bases from V and 5 bases from J; junction bases left unmatched: 5. As DNA, the CDR3 is TGCGCCAGCAGCCCGGGACAGCGGAATGAAAAACTGTTTTTT. Amino acids: CASSPGQRNEKLFF.

In this sample, this clone turned up once. The chain recombines TRBV13 with TRBJ2-7; D not certain. The germline gives CDR1 PRHDT, CDR2 FYEKMQ (reference sequence). The V and J ends lost 5 bases and 1 base respectively, with 15 bases between them. The CDR3 length is 15 residues. The CDR3 DNA sequence: TGTGCCAGCAGCCACTCGACAAGCTCATCCTACGAGCAGTACTTC. Amino acids: CASSHSTSSSYEQYF.

The genes are TRBV3-1 (or the pseudogene TRBV3-2) and TRBJ1-1; TRBD1 matches 7 bases. Germline CDR1 is LGHDT and CDR2 is YNNKEL (reference sequence). V lost 4 bases to trimming and J lost 3 bases; unmatched junction nucleotides: 2. The CDR3 runs 13 residues. DNA for the CDR3: TGTGCCAGCAGCCGTCAGGGGGACACTGAAGCTTTCTTT. Translated: CASSRQGDTEAFF.

This sequence joins TRBV3-1 (or the pseudogene TRBV3-2) and TRBJ2-7, with 8 bases fitting TRBD2. The CDR3 sequence is 14 residues long. The germline CDR1 and CDR2 sequences are LGHDT and YNNKEL (reference sequence). Trimming removed 4 bases from V and 0 bases from J; junction bases left unmatched: 2. The CDR3 region is CASSPTSASYEQYF. CDR3 coding DNA: TGTGCCAGCAGCCCGACTAGCGCCTCCTACGAGCAGTACTTC.

This clone was seen only once. This chain connects TRBV6-2 or TRBV6-3 to TRBJ2-7; 7 nucleotides agree with TRBD1. CDR1 and CDR2 from the germline V gene are MNHEY and SVGEGT. With 5 bases clipped from V and 0 bases from J, the junction kept 4 bases outside the gene matches. The CDR3 consists of 14 residues. CDR3 amino acids: CASSPGTASYEQYF. CDR3 in DNA: TGTGCCAGCAGTCCCGGGACAGCCTCCTACGAGCAGTACTTC.